This T cell receptor (beta chain) was captured by sequencing in a study of blood T cell repertoires in COVID-19. Germline lookup yields CDR1 LNHDA and CDR2 SQIVND (reference sequence). V lost 5 bases, J lost 2 bases, and 8 bases stayed unmatched. CDR3 size: 15 residues. The count of this clone is one. Only in-frame clones appear in the TCRdb table, and some are missing; sequencing was by immunoSEQ multiplex PCR. This sample has 200,000 to 250,000 clones; approximately 82% occur once, and the top ten carry approximately 1.9%. Material for sequencing was peripheral blood. The receptor's source is an elderly woman with acute or convalescent COVID-19. The V call is TRBV19, the J call TRBJ2-7; 8 positions agree with TRBD2. CDR3 DNA: TGTGCCAGTAGTCCCTGGACTAGCCAGACCTACGAGCAGTACTTC. Translating gives CASSPWTSQTYEQYF.